This T cell receptor (beta chain) was identified in a study of control samples from healthy donors and cancer patients. Trimming shortened V by 3 bases and J by 0 bases, and 11 bases separated the two germline ends. Per germline, CDR1 SEHNR and CDR2 FQNEAQ (reference sequence). CDR3 length equals 15 residues. Data came from immunoSEQ multiplex PCR; TCRdb stores just in-frame clones and leaves some out. The sample contains 130,000 to 150,000 clones, 91% of which appear only once. The sample comprised blood. The chain is built from TRBV7-9 and TRBJ1-2; D call uncertain. The source is a man aged 25 to 40 in good health. The CDR3 sequence is CASSFLGEANYGYTF. CDR3 nucleotides: TGTGCCAGCAGCTTCCTCGGGGAGGCTAACTATGGCTACACCTTC.